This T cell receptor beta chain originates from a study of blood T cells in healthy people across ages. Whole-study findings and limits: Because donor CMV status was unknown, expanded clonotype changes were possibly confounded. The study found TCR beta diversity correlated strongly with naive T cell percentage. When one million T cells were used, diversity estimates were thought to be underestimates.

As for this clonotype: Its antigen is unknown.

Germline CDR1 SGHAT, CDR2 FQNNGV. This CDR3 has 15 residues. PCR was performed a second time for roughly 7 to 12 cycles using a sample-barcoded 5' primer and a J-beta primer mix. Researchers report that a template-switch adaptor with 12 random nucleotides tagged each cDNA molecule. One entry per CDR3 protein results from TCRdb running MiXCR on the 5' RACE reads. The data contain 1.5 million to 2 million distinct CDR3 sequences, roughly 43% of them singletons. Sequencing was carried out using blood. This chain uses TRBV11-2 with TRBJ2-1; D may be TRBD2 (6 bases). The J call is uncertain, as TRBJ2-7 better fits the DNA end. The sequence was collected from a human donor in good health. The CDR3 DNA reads TGTGCCAGCAGCCGTCAAGCGGGCATCAACTCCGAGCAGTACTTC. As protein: CASSRQAGINSEQYF.